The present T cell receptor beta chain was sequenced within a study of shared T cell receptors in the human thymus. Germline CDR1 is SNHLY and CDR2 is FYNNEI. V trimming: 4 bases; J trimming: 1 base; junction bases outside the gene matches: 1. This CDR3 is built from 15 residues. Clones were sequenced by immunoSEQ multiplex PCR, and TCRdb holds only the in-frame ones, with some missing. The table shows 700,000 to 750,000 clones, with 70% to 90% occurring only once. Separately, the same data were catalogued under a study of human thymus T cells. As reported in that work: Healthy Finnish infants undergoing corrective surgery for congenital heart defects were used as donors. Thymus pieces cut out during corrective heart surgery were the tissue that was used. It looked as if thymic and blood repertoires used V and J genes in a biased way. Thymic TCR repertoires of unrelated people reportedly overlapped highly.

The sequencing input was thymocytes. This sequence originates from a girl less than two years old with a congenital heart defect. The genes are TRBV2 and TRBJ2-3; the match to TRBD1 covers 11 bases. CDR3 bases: TGTGCCAGCAGTGGGGACAGGGGGGGCACAGATACGCAGTATTTT. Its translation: CASSGDRGGTDTQYF.